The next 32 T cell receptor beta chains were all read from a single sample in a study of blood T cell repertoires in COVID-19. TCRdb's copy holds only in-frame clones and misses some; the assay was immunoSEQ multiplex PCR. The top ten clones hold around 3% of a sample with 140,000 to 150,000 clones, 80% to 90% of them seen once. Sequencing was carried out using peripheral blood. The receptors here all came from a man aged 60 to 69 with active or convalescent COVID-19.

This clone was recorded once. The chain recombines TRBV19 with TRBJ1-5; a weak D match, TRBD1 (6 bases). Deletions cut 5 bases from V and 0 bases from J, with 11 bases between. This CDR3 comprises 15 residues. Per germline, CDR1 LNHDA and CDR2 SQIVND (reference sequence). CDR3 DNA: TGTGCCAGTAGTCCCGTGGACAGTAGCAATCAGCCCCAGCATTTT. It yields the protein CASSPVDSSNQPQHF.

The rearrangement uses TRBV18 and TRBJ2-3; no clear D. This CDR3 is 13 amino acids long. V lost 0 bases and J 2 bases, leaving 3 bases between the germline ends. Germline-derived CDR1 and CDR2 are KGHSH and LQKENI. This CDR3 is CASSPPITDTQYF. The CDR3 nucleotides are TGTGCCAGCTCACCACCTATCACAGATACGCAGTATTTT.

The CDR3 sequence: CASSRDSNSPLHF. The CDR3, as DNA: TGTGCCAGCAGTCGGGACAGCAATTCACCCCTCCACTTT. The chain employs TRBV6-2 or TRBV6-3 and TRBJ1-6, with 7 bases that match TRBD1. The junction had 2 bases not matched to a gene; V was cut back by 5 bases and J by 7 bases. Germline CDR1 is MNHEY and CDR2 is SVGEGT. The length of the CDR3 is 13 residues.

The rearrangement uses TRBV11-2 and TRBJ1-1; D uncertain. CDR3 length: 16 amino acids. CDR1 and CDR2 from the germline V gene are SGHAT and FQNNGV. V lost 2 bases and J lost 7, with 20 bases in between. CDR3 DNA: TGTGCCAGCAGCTTACGCCCGACGACTTTCAGCATTGAAGCTTTCTTT. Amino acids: CASSLRPTTFSIEAFF. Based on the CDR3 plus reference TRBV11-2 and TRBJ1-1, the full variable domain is EAGVAQSPRYKIIEKRQSVAFWCNPISGHATLYWYQQILGQGPKLLIQFQNNGVVDDSQLPKDRFSAERLKGVDSTLKIQPAKLEDSAVYLCASSLRPTTFSIEAFFGQGTRLTVV.

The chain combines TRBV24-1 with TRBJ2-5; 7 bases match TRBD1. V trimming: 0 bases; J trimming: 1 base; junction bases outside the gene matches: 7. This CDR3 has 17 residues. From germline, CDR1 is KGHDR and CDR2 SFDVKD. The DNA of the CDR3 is TGTGCCACCAGTGATTTGGGCAGGGGGACCCTCCAAGAGACCCAGTACTTC. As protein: CATSDLGRGTLQETQYF.

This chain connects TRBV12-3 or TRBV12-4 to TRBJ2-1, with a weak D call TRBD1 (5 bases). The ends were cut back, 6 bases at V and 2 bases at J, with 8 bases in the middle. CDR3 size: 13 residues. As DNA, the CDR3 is TGTGCCAGCAGGAAGACAGCCTACAATGAGCAGTTCTTC. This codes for CASRKTAYNEQFF.

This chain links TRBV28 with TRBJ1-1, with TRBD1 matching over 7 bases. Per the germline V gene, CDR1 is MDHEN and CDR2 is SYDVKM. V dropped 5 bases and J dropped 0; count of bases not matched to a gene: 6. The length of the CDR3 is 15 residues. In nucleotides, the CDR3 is TGTGCCAGCAGTACTGCCGGGACAGTGAACACTGAAGCTTTCTTT. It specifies CASSTAGTVNTEAFF.

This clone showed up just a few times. This CDR3 is CASSLPGQGYRGEKLFF. The CDR3 DNA follows: TGTGCCAGCAGCCTTCCGGGACAGGGGTATAGAGGGGAAAAACTGTTTTTT. This chain connects TRBV28 to TRBJ1-4; TRBD1 agrees at 10 bases. This CDR3 region has 17 residues. The V gene end was trimmed by 6 bases and the J gene end by 8 bases; junction bases not matched to a gene: 15. Germline CDR1 is MDHEN and CDR2 is SYDVKM.

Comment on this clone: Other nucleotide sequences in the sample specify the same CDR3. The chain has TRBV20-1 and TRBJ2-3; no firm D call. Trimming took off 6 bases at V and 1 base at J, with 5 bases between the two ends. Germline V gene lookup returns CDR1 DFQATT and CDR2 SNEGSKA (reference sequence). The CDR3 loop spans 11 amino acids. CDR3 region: CSASRTDTQYF. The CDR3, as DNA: TGCAGTGCCTCTCGCACAGATACGCAGTATTTT.

The CDR3 coding sequence is TGCGCCAGCAGCCAAGATGCACTAGCGGGGAACACCGGGGAGCTGTTTTTT. Translated: CASSQDALAGNTGELFF. The chain has TRBV4-3 and TRBJ2-2; 9 bases align to TRBD2. J lost 1 base, V lost 0 bases, and 3 bases had no gene match. Germline V lookup: CDR1 LGHNA, CDR2 YSLEER. The CDR3 totals 17 residues.

CDR3 in DNA: TGTGCCAGCAGCATAACCGGGACAGGGGGTTTCTATGGCTACACCTTC. Its protein is CASSITGTGGFYGYTF. V and J are TRBV5-6 and TRBJ1-2; 11 nucleotides agree with TRBD1. The V segment lost 4 bases and the J segment 4 bases; nucleotides outside the gene matches: 9. This CDR3 is built from 16 residues. In germline, CDR1 is SGHDT, CDR2 YYEEEE.

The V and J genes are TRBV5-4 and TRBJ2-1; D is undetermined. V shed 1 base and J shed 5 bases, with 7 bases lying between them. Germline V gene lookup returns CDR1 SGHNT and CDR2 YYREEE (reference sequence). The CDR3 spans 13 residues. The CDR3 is CASSLIADNEQFF. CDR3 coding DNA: TGTGCCAGCAGCTTGATCGCGGACAATGAGCAGTTCTTC.

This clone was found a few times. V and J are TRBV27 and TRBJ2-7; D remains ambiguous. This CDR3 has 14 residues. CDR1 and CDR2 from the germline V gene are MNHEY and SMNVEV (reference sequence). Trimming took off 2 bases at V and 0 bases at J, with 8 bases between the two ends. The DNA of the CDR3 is TGTGCCAGCAGTTTAACATTCCTCTCCTACGAGCAGTACTTC. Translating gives CASSLTFLSYEQYF.

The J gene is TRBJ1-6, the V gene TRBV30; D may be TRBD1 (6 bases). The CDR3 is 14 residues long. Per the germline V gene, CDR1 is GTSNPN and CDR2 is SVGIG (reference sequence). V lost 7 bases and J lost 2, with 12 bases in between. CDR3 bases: TGTGCCTTCACAGGGCCCCCCTATAATTCACCCCTCCACTTT. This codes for CAFTGPPYNSPLHF.

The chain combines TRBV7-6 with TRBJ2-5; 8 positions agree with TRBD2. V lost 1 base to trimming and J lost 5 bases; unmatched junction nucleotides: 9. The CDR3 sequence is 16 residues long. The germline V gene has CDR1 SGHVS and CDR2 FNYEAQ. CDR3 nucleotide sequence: TGTGCCAGCAGCTTAGGAGGTTCGGGGGGGTTGGAGACCCAGTACTTC. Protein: CASSLGGSGGLETQYF.

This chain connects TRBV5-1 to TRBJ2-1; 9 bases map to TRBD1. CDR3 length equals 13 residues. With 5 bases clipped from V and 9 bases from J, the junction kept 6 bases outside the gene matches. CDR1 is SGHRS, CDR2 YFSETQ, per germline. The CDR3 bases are TGCGCCAGCAGAGTGGGACAGGGTACTGAGCAGTTCTTC. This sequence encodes CASRVGQGTEQFF. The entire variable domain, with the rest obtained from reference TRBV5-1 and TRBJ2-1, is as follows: KAGVTQTPRYLIKTRGQQVTLSCSPISGHRSVSWYQQTPGQGLQFLFEYFSETQRNKGNFPGRFSGRQFSNSRSEMNVSTLELGDSALYLCASRVGQGTEQFFGPGTRLTVL.

The CDR3 loop is CAISGFQGAYEQYF. CDR3 coding DNA: TGTGCCATCAGTGGATTCCAAGGAGCCTACGAGCAGTACTTC. The gene calls are TRBV10-3 and TRBJ2-7; D gene ambiguous. Per germline, CDR1 ENHRY and CDR2 SYGVKD. This CDR3 has 14 residues. V was clipped by 4 bases and J by 2 bases, with 12 bases between them.

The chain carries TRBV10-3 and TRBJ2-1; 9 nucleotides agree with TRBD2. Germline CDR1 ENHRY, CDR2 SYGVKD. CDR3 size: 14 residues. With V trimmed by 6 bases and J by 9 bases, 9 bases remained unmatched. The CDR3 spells CAIRDGTSYGEQFF. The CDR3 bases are TGTGCCATCAGGGACGGGACTAGCTACGGTGAGCAGTTCTTC.

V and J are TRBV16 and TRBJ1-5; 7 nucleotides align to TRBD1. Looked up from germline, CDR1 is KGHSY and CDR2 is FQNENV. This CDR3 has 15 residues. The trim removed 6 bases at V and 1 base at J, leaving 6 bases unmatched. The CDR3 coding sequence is TGTGCCAGCAGTGAGACAGGGAGGAGCAATCAGCCCCAGCATTTT. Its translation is CASSETGRSNQPQHF.

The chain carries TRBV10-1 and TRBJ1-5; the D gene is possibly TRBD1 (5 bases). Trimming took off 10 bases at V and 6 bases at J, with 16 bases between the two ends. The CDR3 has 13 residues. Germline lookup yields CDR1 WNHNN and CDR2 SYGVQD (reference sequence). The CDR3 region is CATPGVGAQPQHF. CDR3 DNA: TGCGCCACCCCGGGGGTCGGGGCTCAGCCCCAGCATTTT.

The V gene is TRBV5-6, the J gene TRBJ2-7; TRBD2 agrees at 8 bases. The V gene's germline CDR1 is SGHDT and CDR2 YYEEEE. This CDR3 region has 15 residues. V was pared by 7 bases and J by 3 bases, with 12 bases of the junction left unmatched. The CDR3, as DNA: TGTGCCAGCGGGGAGGAAGCGGGGGTTGGCTACGAGCAGTACTTC. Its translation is CASGEEAGVGYEQYF. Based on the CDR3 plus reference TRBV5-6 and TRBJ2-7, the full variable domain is DAGVTQSPTHLIKTRGQQVTLRCSPKSGHDTVSWYQQALGQGPQFIFQYYEEEERQRGNFPDRFSGHQFPNYSSELNVNALLLGDSALYLCASGEEAGVGYEQYFGPGTRLTVT.

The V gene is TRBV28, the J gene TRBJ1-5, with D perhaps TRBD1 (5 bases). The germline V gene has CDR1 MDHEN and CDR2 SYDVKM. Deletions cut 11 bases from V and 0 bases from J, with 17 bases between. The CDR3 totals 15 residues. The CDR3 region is CAGGTLPHSNQPQHF. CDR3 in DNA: TGTGCCGGCGGGACTCTTCCCCATAGCAATCAGCCCCAGCATTTT.

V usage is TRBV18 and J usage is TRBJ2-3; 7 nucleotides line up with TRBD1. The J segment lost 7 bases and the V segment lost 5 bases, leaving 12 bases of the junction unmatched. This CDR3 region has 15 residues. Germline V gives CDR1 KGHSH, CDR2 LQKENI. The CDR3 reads CASSEGGGGLYTQYF. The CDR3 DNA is TGTGCCAGCTCAGAAGGGGGCGGCGGGCTCTATACGCAGTATTTT.

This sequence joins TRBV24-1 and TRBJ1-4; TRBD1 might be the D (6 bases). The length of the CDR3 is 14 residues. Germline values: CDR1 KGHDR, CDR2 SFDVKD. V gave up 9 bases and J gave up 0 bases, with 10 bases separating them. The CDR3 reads CATWAGATNEKLFF. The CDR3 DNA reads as TGTGCCACCTGGGCAGGGGCAACTAATGAAAAACTGTTTTTT.

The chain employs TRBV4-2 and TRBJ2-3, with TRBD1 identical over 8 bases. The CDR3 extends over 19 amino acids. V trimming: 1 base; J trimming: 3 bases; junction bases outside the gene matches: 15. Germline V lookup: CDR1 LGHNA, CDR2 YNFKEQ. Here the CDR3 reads CASSQGTGTRDSTTDTQYF. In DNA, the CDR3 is TGTGCCAGCAGCCAAGGGACAGGGACCCGGGATTCCACAACAGATACGCAGTATTTT.

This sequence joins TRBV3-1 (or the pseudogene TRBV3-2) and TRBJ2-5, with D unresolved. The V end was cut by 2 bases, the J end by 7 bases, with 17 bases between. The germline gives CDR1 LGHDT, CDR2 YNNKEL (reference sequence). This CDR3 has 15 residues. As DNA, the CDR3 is TGTGCCAGCAGCCAAAAAACGGGTGCCCCGGGGACCCAGTACTTC. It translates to CASSQKTGAPGTQYF.

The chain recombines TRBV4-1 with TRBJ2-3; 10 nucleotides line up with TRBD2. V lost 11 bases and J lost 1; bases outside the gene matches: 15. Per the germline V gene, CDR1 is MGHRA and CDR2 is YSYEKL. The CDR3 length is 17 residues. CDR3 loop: CASLRTSGIVGTDTQYF. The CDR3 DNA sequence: TGCGCCTCCTTAAGGACTAGCGGAATAGTTGGCACAGATACGCAGTATTTT.

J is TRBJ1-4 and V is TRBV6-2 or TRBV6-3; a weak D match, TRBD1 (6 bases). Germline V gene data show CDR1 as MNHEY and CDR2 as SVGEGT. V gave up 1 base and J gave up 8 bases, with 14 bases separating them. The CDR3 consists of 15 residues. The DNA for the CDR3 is TGTGCCAGCAGTTACTTCGGGTCAGGGGAAGAAAAACTGTTTTTT. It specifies CASSYFGSGEEKLFF.

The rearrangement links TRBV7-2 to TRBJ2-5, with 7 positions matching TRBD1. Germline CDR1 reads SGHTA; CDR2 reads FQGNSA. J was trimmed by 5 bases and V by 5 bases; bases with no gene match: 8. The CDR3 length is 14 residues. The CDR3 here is CASSADRVRETQYF. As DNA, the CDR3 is TGTGCCAGCAGCGCTGACAGGGTCCGGGAGACCCAGTACTTC.

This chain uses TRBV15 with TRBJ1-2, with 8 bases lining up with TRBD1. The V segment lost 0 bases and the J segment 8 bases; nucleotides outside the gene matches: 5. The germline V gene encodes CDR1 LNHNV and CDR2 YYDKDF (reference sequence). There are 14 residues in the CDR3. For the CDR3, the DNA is TGTGCCACCAGCAGAGATATCCCAGGGGGCGGCTACACCTTC. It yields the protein CATSRDIPGGGYTF.

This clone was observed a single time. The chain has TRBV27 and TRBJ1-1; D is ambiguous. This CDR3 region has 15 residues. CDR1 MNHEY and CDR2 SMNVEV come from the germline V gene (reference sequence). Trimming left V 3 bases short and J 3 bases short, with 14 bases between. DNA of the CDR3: TGTGCCAGCAGTTTGAGGTGGAGGTTGGACACTGAAGCTTTCTTT. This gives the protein CASSLRWRLDTEAFF.

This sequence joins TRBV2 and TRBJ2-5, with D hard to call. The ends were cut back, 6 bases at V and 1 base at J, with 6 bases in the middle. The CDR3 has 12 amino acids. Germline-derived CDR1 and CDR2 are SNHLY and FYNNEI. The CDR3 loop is CASRASQETQYF. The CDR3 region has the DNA TGTGCCAGCAGGGCCAGCCAAGAGACCCAGTACTTC.